This T cell receptor (beta chain) was identified during a study of shared clonotypes between healthy human individuals. On this clone: Its antigen is currently unknown.

Here immunoSEQ multiplex PCR was the method, and the copy in TCRdb shows in-frame clones only, minus some. The table has roughly 640,000 clones, around 97% seen once; the top ten hold about 0.06%. General study results and limits: Naive CD4 clonotypes were shared across several donors at 4.5% to 6%.

The CDR3 totals 17 residues. V lost 1 base to trimming and J lost 0 bases, with 12 bases between them. Germline CDR1 and CDR2: SEHNR and FQNEAQ (reference sequence). Sample: naive CD4+ T cells sorted from blood. Specified subset: CD45RA+ positively selected. The clonotype originates from a woman in her 30s in good health. V gene TRBV7-9 combines with J gene TRBJ2-2; D not resolved. In nucleotides, the CDR3 is TGTGCCAGCAGCTTAGGTCGGTTGGGGACGAACACCGGGGAGCTGTTTTTT. It specifies CASSLGRLGTNTGELFF.